This T cell receptor beta chain was documented in a study of blood T cell repertoires in COVID-19. Study at large: From the United States, Italy and Spain came samples of acute and convalescent COVID-19. Sample material is recorded as cDNA or gDNA derived from T cells, B-cell-depleted T cells, or PBMCs.

As originally analysed: From reference gene primer amplification, estimates of nucleated cell counts were derived. Data came from immunoSEQ multiplex PCR; TCRdb stores just in-frame clones and leaves some out. V, J and clone size reflect that table, while D and trimming were determined from the DNA. The table shows about 220,000 clones, with 80% to 85% occurring only once. The CDR3 is 13 amino acids. Per the germline V gene, CDR1 is SGHAT and CDR2 is FQDESV (reference sequence). The V end was cut by 0 bases, the J end by 4 bases, with 7 bases between. The chain joins TRBV11-1 to TRBJ2-7; D is ambiguous. Material for sequencing was peripheral blood. The clonotype comes from an older woman with acute or convalescent COVID-19. CDR3 coding DNA: TGTGCCAGCAGCTTAGCGCTAGGTTACGAGCAGTACTTC. Its translation: CASSLALGYEQYF. The variable domain in full, completed from reference TRBV11-1 and TRBJ2-7, reads EAEVAQSPRYKITEKSQAVAFWCDPISGHATLYWYRQILGQGPELLVQFQDESVVDDSQLPKDRFSAERLKGVDSTLKIQPAELGDSAMYLCASSLALGYEQYFGPGTRLTVT.